The source of this TCR beta chain is a study of T cell clonotyping in hematopoietic cell transplantation. Findings and caveats of the study: Few recipient clonotypes overlapped donors; over 95% were de novo at given depth.

The protocol was immunoSEQ multiplex PCR, while the TCRdb copy is restricted to in-frame clones and leaves out a portion. The sample holds about 15,000 clones; around 94% are singletons and the top ten take 4% to 5%. V shed 3 bases and J shed 4 bases, with 12 bases lying between them. The CDR3 loop spans 14 amino acids. Germline V gene data show CDR1 as SGHTA and CDR2 as FQGNSA. With regard to this clone: What it binds is not known.

Specimen: PBMCs, collected 30 days after allogeneic stem cell transplant. This chain connects TRBV7-2 to TRBJ1-1, with D hard to call. The TCR originated in a male patient in his sixties who had an allogeneic stem cell transplant from an unrelated donor, so the T cells may come from the graft donor. Some clones in this sample may be carry-over from other donors' samples. The CDR3 region has the DNA TGTGCCAGCAGCTTGAAACTCGAGGGCACTGAAGCTTTCTTT. It specifies CASSLKLEGTEAFF.